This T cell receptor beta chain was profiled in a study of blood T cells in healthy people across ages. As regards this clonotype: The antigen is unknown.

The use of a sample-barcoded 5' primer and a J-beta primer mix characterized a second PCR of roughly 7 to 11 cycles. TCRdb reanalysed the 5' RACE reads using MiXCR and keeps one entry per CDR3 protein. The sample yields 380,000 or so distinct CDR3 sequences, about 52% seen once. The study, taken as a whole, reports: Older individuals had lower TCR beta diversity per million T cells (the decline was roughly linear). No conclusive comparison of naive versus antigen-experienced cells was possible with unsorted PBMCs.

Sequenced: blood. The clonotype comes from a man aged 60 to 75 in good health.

The CDR3, as DNA: TGTGCCAGCAGTGAGGGACTAGCGGGGGTCTACAATGAGCAGTACTTC. Translated, it gives CASSEGLAGVYNEQYF. The chain carries TRBV25-1 and TRBJ2-7, with TRBD2 identical over 14 bases. V lost 3 bases and J lost 7; bases outside the gene matches: 8. CDR1 is MGHDK and CDR2 is SYGVNS in the germline V gene. The CDR3 is 16 amino acids.